Below are 25 T cell receptor beta chains sequenced from a single sample in a study of blood T cell repertoires in COVID-19. Libraries were prepared by immunoSEQ multiplex PCR; TCRdb keeps only in-frame clonotypes and omits some of them. The data contain around 190,000 clones, over 75% of them singletons. The sample comprised peripheral blood. The receptors come from a man in his 70s with active or convalescent COVID-19.

The V and J genes are TRBV6-4 and TRBJ2-1; D not certain. The CDR3 covers 13 residues. V was clipped by 6 bases and J by 6 bases, with 12 bases between them. The V gene's germline CDR1 is MRHNA and CDR2 SNTAGT. The CDR3: CASSREVGNEQFF. Written as DNA, the CDR3 is TGTGCCAGCAGCCGAGAGGTGGGCAATGAGCAGTTCTTC.

This chain connects TRBV28 to TRBJ1-2, with no clear D. This CDR3 is built from 11 residues. From germline, CDR1 is MDHEN and CDR2 SYDVKM. The ends were cut back, 8 bases at V and 8 bases at J, with 12 bases in the middle. CDR3 bases: TGTGCCAGCGTTAACTCGGAGGGCTACACCTTC. Protein sequence: CASVNSEGYTF.

A word on this clone: One end of the junction fails to match germline, which may point to a read error. The V gene is TRBV10-3, the J gene TRBJ1-1; no firm D call. CDR1 and CDR2 from the germline V gene are ENHRY and SYGVKD. The CDR3 contains 13 residues. The CDR3 DNA is TGTGCCATCATTGAGACACCGAACACTGAAGCTTTCTTT. Protein sequence: CAIIETPNTEAFF.

The rearrangement uses TRBV5-8 and TRBJ1-6; possible D gene TRBD1, 5 bases. This CDR3 contains 15 residues. V was shortened by 2 bases and J by 13 bases, with 19 bases between the two germline ends. Germline lookup yields CDR1 SGHTS and CDR2 YDEGEE. For the CDR3, the DNA is TGTGCCAGCAGCTTAGTGGAGGGGTCCCTGTATCCCCTCCACTTT. It codes for CASSLVEGSLYPLHF.

This chain uses TRBV7-2 with TRBJ2-1; 10 nucleotides agree with TRBD2. CDR1 is SGHTA and CDR2 is FQGNSA in the germline V gene. V was clipped by 3 bases and J by 2 bases; unmatched bases: 1. There are 15 residues in the CDR3. CDR3 residues: CASSFTSGAYNEQFF. CDR3 nucleotide sequence: TGTGCCAGCAGCTTCACTAGCGGGGCCTACAATGAGCAGTTCTTC.

The gene calls are TRBV29-1 and TRBJ2-7; 11 bases are shared with TRBD2. V trimming: 8 bases; J trimming: 4 bases; junction bases outside the gene matches: 10. Per germline, CDR1 SQVTM and CDR2 ANQGSEA. The CDR3 sequence is 14 residues long. DNA of the CDR3: TGCAGCACAGTCATCACTAGCGGGGGTTACGAGCAGTACTTC. As protein: CSTVITSGGYEQYF.

The chain employs TRBV18 and TRBJ2-7; 9 positions agree with TRBD2. The V gene end was trimmed by 3 bases and the J gene end by 0 bases; junction bases not matched to a gene: 6. The CDR3 consists of 16 residues. Germline CDR1 and CDR2: KGHSH and LQKENI. CDR3 sequence reads: CASSPSSGKLSYEQYF. CDR3 nucleotides: TGTGCCAGCTCACCCTCTAGCGGGAAGCTCTCCTACGAGCAGTACTTC.

The chain is built from TRBV2 and TRBJ1-1; D call uncertain. Germline-derived CDR1 and CDR2 are SNHLY and FYNNEI. The CDR3 contains 14 residues. Trimming left V 7 bases short and J 0 bases short, with 12 bases between. The CDR3 here is CASTANVLNTEAFF. The CDR3 DNA reads as TGTGCCAGCACCGCGAACGTACTGAACACTGAAGCTTTCTTT. The full variable domain, completed using reference TRBV2 and TRBJ1-1, is EPEVTQTPSHQVTQMGQEVILRCVPISNHLYFYWYRQILGQKVEFLVSFYNNEISEKSEIFDDQFSVERPDGSNFTLKIRSTKLEDSAMYFCASTANVLNTEAFFGQGTRLTVV.

The chain carries TRBV30 and TRBJ2-7; tentative D call: TRBD1 (5 bases). The CDR3 sequence is 12 residues long. The V gene lost 4 bases and the J gene lost 3 bases, with 10 bases spanning the gap. Germline values: CDR1 GTSNPN, CDR2 SVGIG (reference sequence). Written as DNA, the CDR3 is TGTGCCTGGACCCCAGGGAACTACGAGCAGTACTTC. Protein sequence: CAWTPGNYEQYF.

This chain links TRBV25-1 with TRBJ2-7, with 10 positions matching TRBD1. Germline loops: CDR1 MGHDK, CDR2 SYGVNS. The CDR3 runs 13 residues. V was clipped by 7 bases and J by 4 bases; unmatched bases: 4. The CDR3 here is CASTSGQGYEQYF. The CDR3 nucleotides read TGTGCCAGCACCTCGGGACAGGGGTACGAGCAGTACTTC.

This clone was counted a few times. V gene TRBV10-3 combines with J gene TRBJ2-3, with 13 bases fitting TRBD2. Trimming removed 11 bases from V and 2 bases from J; junction bases left unmatched: 10. The CDR3 covers 16 residues. Germline V gene lookup returns CDR1 ENHRY and CDR2 SYGVKD. The CDR3 DNA reads TGTGCCGCCGCGCCGGGACTAGCGGGGCACACAGATACGCAGTATTTT. Its translation: CAAAPGLAGHTDTQYF.

This clone was recorded a few times. The chain has TRBV2 and TRBJ2-6; 8 bases line up with TRBD1. Per the germline V gene, CDR1 is SNHLY and CDR2 is FYNNEI. The CDR3 is 17 amino acids. V shed 7 bases and J 0 bases; nucleotides not matched to a gene: 8. CDR3 amino acids: CASNLGQAISGANVLTF. The CDR3 coding sequence is TGTGCCAGCAACCTGGGACAGGCCATCTCTGGGGCCAACGTCCTGACTTTC.

This clone occurred a few times. J is TRBJ1-2 and V is TRBV6-5; 10 bases are shared with TRBD1. CDR1 is MNHEY, CDR2 SVGAGI, per germline. The junction had 8 bases not matched to a gene; V was cut back by 5 bases and J by 8 bases. The CDR3 totals 14 residues. The CDR3 spells CASSPGTGVRGYTF. The CDR3 DNA reads as TGTGCCAGCAGTCCCGGGACAGGGGTTCGAGGCTACACCTTC.

The count of this clone is one. The chain couples TRBV5-1 to TRBJ2-2; 12 nucleotides agree with TRBD2. CDR1 is SGHRS, CDR2 YFSETQ, per germline. V lost 4 bases, J lost 6 bases, and 16 bases stayed unmatched. This CDR3 spans 19 amino acids. The CDR3 spells CASSQGPSGGVIAAGELFF. The CDR3 nucleotides are TGCGCCAGCAGCCAAGGTCCTAGCGGGGGGGTCATAGCGGCCGGGGAGCTGTTTTTT.

This rearrangement joins TRBV3-1 (or the pseudogene TRBV3-2) to TRBJ2-1; 11 bases agree with TRBD2. CDR1 is LGHDT, CDR2 YNNKEL, per germline (reference sequence). The CDR3 contains 19 residues. Losses at the gene ends were 4 bases for V and 5 bases for J; bases not matched to a gene: 16. This chain's CDR3 is CASSPKSRLAGGSDNEQFF. The CDR3 region has the DNA TGTGCCAGCAGCCCCAAGAGCAGGCTAGCGGGAGGAAGCGACAATGAGCAGTTCTTC.

This clone showed up just a few times. V usage is TRBV5-6 and J usage is TRBJ1-5; D not certain. The CDR3 sequence is 15 residues long. Trimming cost V 0 bases and J 0 bases, with 7 bases left between them. Looked up from germline, CDR1 is SGHDT and CDR2 is YYEEEE. DNA for the CDR3: TGTGCCAGCAGCTTGGGGCCTTATAGCAATCAGCCCCAGCATTTT. This gives the protein CASSLGPYSNQPQHF.

This clone was seen a single time. This chain's CDR3 is CASVPARVGELFF. CDR3 DNA sequence: TGTGCCAGCGTACCCGCGCGGGTCGGGGAGCTGTTTTTT. V usage is TRBV6-5 and J usage is TRBJ2-2, with D maybe TRBD2 (5 bases). There are 13 residues in the CDR3. The V end was cut by 8 bases, the J end by 7 bases, with 14 bases between. CDR1 and CDR2 (germline): MNHEY, SVGAGI.

The chain combines TRBV18 with TRBJ2-5; 7 positions match TRBD2. CDR1 is KGHSH and CDR2 is LQKENI in the germline V gene. With 4 bases clipped from V and 5 bases from J, the junction kept 10 bases outside the gene matches. This CDR3 is 15 amino acids long. In nucleotides, the CDR3 is TGTGCCAGCTCACTCAGAGCGGGATCGGGGGAGACCCAGTACTTC. It is translated as CASSLRAGSGETQYF.

The chain couples TRBV12-3 or TRBV12-4 to TRBJ2-7, with 7 bases that match TRBD1. The CDR3 is 13 residues long. The junction had 6 bases not matched to a gene; V was cut back by 9 bases and J by 1 base. DNA for the CDR3: TGTGCCAGGGACGACAGGGATTCCTACGAGCAGTACTTC. It is translated as CARDDRDSYEQYF.

The chain has TRBV4-3 and TRBJ2-7, with 8 positions matching TRBD1. J was trimmed by 4 bases and V by 3 bases; bases with no gene match: 5. In germline, CDR1 is LGHNA, CDR2 YSLEER. The length of the CDR3 is 14 residues. This CDR3 is CASSHGQGRYEQYF. Here the CDR3 DNA reads TGCGCCAGCAGCCACGGACAGGGAAGGTACGAGCAGTACTTC.

The chain is built from TRBV9 and TRBJ1-2, with 8 nucleotides matching TRBD1. Germline V gene lookup returns CDR1 SGDLS and CDR2 YYNGEE. The CDR3 has 15 amino acids. The V and J ends lost 4 bases and 7 bases, in that order; junction bases with no gene match: 12. CDR3 sequence: CASSKGQGNTAGYTF. Here the CDR3 DNA reads TGTGCCAGCAGCAAAGGACAGGGCAATACAGCTGGCTACACCTTC.

The chain carries TRBV5-4 and TRBJ2-7; unclear D gene. Germline V gene lookup returns CDR1 SGHNT and CDR2 YYREEE (reference sequence). This CDR3 has 14 residues. Deletions cut 2 bases from V and 1 base from J, with 10 bases between. Here the CDR3 DNA reads TGTGCCAGCAGCTTAGAGGCCGGTTCCTACGAGCAGTACTTC. Translating it yields CASSLEAGSYEQYF.

This chain uses TRBV5-5 with TRBJ2-7; weak D call: TRBD1 (6 bases). CDR3 length: 15 residues. The V end was cut by 4 bases, the J end by 0 bases, with 14 bases between. Germline loops: CDR1 SGHKS, CDR2 YYEKEE (reference sequence). CDR3 nucleotide sequence: TGTGCCAGCAGCCGAATAGGACAGAGCTCCTACGAGCAGTACTTC. It is translated as CASSRIGQSSYEQYF.

The V and J genes are TRBV10-3 and TRBJ1-6; D ambiguous. In germline, CDR1 is ENHRY, CDR2 SYGVKD. This CDR3 is built from 16 residues. V was shortened by 6 bases and J by 2 bases, with 14 bases between the two germline ends. This CDR3 is CAISGDGLAYNSPLHF. In nucleotides, the CDR3 is TGTGCCATCAGCGGGGATGGGTTAGCCTATAATTCACCCCTCCACTTT.

J is TRBJ1-4 and V is TRBV7-9; 9 positions agree with TRBD1. With 5 bases clipped from V and 8 bases from J, the junction kept 6 bases outside the gene matches. The germline CDR1 and CDR2 sequences are SEHNR and FQNEAQ (reference sequence). The CDR3 totals 14 residues. The CDR3 DNA reads as TGTGCCAGCAGCCCGACAGGGGGGGGAGAAAAACTGTTTTTT. It is translated as CASSPTGGGEKLFF.